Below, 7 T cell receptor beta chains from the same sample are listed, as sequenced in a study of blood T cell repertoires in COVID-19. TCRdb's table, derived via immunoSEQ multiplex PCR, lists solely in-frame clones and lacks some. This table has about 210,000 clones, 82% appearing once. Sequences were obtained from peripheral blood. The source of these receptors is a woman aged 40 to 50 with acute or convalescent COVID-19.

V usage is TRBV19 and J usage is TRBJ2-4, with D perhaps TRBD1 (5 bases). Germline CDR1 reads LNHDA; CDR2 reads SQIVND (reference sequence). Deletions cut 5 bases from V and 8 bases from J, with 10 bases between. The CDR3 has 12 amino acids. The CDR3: CASSPGMDIQYF. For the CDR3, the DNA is TGTGCCAGTAGTCCAGGGATGGACATTCAGTACTTC.

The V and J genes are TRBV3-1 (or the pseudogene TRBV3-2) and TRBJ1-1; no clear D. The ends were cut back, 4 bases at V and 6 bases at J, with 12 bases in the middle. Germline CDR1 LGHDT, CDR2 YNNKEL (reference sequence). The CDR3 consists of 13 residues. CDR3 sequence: CASSPASTAEAFF. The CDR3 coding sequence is TGTGCCAGCAGCCCCGCCTCCACGGCTGAAGCTTTCTTT.

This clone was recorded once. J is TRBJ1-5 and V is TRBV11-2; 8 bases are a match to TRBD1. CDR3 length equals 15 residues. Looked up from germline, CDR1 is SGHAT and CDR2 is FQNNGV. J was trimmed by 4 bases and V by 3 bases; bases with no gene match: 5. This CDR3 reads CASSLGQDPNQPQHF. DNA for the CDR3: TGTGCCAGCAGCTTGGGACAGGATCCTAATCAGCCCCAGCATTTT.

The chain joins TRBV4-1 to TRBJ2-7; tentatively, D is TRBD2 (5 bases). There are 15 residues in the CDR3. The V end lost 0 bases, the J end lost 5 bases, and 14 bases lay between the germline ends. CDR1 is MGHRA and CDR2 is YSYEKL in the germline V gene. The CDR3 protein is CASSQDSRRVHEQYF. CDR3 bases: TGCGCCAGCAGCCAAGATTCACGGCGGGTCCACGAGCAGTACTTC.

CDR3 DNA: TGTGCCAGCAGCCAAGAGTATGGCTCCCAAGAGACCCAGTACTTC. It codes for CASSQEYGSQETQYF. The rearrangement links TRBV3-1 (or the pseudogene TRBV3-2) to TRBJ2-5; D is undetermined. The V end was cut by 0 bases, the J end by 1 base, with 9 bases between. The CDR3 sequence is 15 residues long. CDR1 is LGHDT and CDR2 is YNNKEL in the germline V gene (reference sequence).

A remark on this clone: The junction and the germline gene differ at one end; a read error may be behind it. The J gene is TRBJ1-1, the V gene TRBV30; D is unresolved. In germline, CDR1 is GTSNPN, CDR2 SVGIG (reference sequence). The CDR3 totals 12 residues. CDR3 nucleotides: TGTGCCAGGAGTGGGCCGAACACTGAAGCTTTCTTT. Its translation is CARSGPNTEAFF.

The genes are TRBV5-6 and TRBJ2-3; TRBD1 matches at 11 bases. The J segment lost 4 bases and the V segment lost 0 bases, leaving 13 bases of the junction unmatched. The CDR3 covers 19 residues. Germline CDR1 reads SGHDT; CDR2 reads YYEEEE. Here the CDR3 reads CASSLASDRGRLSADTQYF. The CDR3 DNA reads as TGTGCCAGCAGCTTGGCCTCGGACAGGGGGCGCCTCTCTGCAGATACGCAGTATTTT.